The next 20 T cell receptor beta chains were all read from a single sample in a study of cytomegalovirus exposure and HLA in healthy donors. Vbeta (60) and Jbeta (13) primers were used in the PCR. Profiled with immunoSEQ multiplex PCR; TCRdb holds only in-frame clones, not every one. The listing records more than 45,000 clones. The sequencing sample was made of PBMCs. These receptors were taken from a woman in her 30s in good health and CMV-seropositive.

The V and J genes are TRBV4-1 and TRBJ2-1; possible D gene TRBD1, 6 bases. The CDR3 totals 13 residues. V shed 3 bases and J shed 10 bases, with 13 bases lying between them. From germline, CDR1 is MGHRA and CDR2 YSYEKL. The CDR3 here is CASSQRPGTEQFF. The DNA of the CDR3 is TGCGCCAGCAGCCAGAGGCCCGGGACAGAGCAGTTCTTC.

Here the CDR3 reads CASTAGGKGGYTF. The CDR3 DNA is TGTGCCAGCACCGCGGGGGGTAAAGGCGGCTACACCTTC. This chain connects TRBV13 to TRBJ1-2; weak D call: TRBD1 (5 bases). CDR1 and CDR2 from the germline V gene are PRHDT and FYEKMQ (reference sequence). V dropped 7 bases and J dropped 8 bases, with 17 bases sitting between them. The CDR3 is made up of 13 amino acids.

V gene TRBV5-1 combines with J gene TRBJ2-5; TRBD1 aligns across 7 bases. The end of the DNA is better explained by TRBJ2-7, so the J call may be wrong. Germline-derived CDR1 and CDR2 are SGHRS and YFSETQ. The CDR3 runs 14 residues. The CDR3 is CASSLEGGPYEQYF. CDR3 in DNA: TGCGCCAGCAGCTTGGAAGGGGGCCCCTACGAGCAGTACTTC.

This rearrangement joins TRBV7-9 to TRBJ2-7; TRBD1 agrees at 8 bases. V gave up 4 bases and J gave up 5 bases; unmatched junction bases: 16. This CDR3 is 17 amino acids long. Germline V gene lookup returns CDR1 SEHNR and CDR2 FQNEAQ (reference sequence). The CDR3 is CASSSPIRRTGRNEQYF. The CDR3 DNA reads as TGTGCCAGCAGCTCCCCCATACGTCGGACAGGGCGAAACGAGCAGTACTTC.

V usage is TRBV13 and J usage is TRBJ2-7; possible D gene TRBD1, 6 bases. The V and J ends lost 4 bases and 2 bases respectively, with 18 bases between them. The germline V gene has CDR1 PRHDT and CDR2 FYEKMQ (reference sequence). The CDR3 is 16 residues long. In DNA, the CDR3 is TGTGCCAGCAGCTCACCGGGACACAGCAATGCCTACGAGCAGTACTTC. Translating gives CASSSPGHSNAYEQYF.

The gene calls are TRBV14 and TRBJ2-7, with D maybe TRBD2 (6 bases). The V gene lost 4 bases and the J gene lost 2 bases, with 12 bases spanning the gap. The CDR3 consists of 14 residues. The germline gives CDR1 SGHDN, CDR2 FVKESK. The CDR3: CASSPIRRAYEQYF. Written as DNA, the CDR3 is TGTGCCAGCAGCCCAATACGGAGGGCCTACGAGCAGTACTTC.

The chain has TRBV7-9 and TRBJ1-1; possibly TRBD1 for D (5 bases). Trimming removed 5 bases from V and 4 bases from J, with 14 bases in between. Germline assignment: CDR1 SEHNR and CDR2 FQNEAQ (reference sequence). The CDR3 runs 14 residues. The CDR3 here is CASSPSREVTEAFF. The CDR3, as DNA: TGTGCCAGCAGCCCGTCCAGGGAGGTCACTGAAGCTTTCTTT.

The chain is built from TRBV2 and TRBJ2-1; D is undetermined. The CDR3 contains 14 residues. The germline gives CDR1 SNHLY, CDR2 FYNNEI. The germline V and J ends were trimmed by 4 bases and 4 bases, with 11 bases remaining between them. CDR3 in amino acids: CASSGEPKYNEQFF. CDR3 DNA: TGTGCCAGCAGTGGCGAACCGAAGTACAATGAGCAGTTCTTC.

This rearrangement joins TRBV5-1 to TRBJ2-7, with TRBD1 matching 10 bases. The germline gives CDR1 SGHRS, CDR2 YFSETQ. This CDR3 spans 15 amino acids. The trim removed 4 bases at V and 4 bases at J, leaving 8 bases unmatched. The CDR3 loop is CASSHGQGVAYEQYF. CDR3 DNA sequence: TGCGCCAGCAGCCACGGACAGGGGGTAGCGTACGAGCAGTACTTC.

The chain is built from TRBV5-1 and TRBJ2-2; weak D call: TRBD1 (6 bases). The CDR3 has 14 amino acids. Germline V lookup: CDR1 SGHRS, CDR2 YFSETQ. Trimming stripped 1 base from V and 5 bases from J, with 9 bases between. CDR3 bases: TGCGCCAGCAGCTTGTTACAGGGAACCGGGGAGCTGTTTTTT. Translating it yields CASSLLQGTGELFF.

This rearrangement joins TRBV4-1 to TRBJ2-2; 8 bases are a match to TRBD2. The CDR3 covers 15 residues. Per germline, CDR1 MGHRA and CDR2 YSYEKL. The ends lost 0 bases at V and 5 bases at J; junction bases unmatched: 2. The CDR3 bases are TGCGCCAGCAGCCAAGAGGCTAGCGGGACCGGGGAGCTGTTTTTT. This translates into CASSQEASGTGELFF.

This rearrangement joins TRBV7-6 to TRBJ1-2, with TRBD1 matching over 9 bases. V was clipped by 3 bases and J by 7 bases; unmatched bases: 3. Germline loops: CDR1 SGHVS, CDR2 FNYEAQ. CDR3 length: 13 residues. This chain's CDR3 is CASSFTGGRGYTF. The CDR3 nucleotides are TGTGCCAGCAGCTTCACAGGGGGCCGTGGCTACACCTTC.

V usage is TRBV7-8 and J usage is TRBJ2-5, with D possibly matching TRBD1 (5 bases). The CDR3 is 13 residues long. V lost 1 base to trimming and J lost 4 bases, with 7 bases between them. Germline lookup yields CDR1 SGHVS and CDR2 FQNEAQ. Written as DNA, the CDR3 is TGTGCCAGCAGCTTAGGGACAATAGAGACCCAGTACTTC. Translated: CASSLGTIETQYF.

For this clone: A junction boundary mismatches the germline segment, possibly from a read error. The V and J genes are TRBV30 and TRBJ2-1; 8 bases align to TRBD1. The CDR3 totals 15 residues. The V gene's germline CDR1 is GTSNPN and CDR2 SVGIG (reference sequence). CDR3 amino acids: CAWIGQGSSDNEQFF. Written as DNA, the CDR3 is TGTGCCTGGATTGGACAGGGCAGCTCCGACAATGAGCAGTTCTTC.

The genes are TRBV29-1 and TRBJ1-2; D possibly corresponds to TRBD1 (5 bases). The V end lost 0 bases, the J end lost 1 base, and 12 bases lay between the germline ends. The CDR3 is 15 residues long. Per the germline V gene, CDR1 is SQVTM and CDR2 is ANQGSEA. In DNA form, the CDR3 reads TGCAGCGTTGAAGACATTTGGGGGGTTAACTATGGCTACACCTTC. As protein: CSVEDIWGVNYGYTF.

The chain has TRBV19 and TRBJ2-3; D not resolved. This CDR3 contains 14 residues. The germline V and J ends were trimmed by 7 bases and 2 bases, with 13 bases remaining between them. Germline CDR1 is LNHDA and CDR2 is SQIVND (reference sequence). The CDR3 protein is CASKEATYTDTQYF. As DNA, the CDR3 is TGTGCCAGTAAAGAAGCAACTTACACAGATACGCAGTATTTT.

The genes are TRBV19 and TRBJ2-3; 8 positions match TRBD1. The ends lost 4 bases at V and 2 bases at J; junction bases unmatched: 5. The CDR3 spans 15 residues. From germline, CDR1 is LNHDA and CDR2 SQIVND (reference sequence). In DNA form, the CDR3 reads TGTGCCAGTAGTAGGGACAGGCAGACCACAGATACGCAGTATTTT. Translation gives CASSRDRQTTDTQYF. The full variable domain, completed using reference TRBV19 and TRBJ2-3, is DGGITQSPKYLFRKEGQNVTLSCEQNLNHDAMYWYRQDPGQGLRLIYYSQIVNDFQKGDIAEGYSVSREKKESFPLTVTSAQKNPTAFYLCASSRDRQTTDTQYFGPGTRLTVL.

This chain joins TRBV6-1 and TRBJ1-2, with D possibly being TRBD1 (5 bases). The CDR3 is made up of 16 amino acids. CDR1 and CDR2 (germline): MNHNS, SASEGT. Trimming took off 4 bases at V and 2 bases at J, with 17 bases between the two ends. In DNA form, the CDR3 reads TGTGCCAGCAGTGGGGGACTTCAGAGGCGGAACTATGGCTACACCTTC. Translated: CASSGGLQRRNYGYTF.

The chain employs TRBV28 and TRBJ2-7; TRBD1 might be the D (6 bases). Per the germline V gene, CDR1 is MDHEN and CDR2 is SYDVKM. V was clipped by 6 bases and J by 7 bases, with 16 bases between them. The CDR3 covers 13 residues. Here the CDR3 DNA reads TGTGCCAGCAGCAGGACAGTGCTCCGTGAGCAGTACTTC. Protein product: CASSRTVLREQYF.

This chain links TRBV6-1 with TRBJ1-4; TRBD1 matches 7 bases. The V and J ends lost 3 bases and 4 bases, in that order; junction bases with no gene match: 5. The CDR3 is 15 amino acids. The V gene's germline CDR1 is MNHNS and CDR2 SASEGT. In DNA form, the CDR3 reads TGTGCCAGCAGTGAGAACCGGGACAGTAATGAAAAACTGTTTTTT. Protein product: CASSENRDSNEKLFF.